This T cell receptor (beta chain) was recorded in a study of blood T cell repertoires in COVID-19. Measured with immunoSEQ multiplex PCR; TCRdb has only the in-frame clones, and not every one. The sample records some 110,000 clones, approximately 78% being singletons. Trimming cost V 3 bases and J 1 base, with 5 bases left between them. The CDR3 runs to 13 residues. Looked up from germline, CDR1 is MNHEY and CDR2 is SMNVEV (reference sequence). V is TRBV27 and J is TRBJ2-3; D is unclear. This receptor was identified in an older man with acute or convalescent COVID-19. Material: peripheral blood. The CDR3 here is CASSFPGTDTQYF. CDR3 DNA sequence: TGTGCCAGCAGTTTCCCGGGCACAGATACGCAGTATTTT.